These T cell receptor beta chains were read from a single sample in a study of post-analysis software for immune sequencing data. TCRdb ran MiXCR on the PCR reads and lists one entry per CDR3 protein. There are 650,000 to 850,000 distinct CDR3 sequences in the sample; 53% occur only once, and approximately 4.3% lies in the top ten. The source material was blood. The receptors were gathered from a girl under 18 with multiple sclerosis. Both conserved end residues are part of each CDR3. A D gene is named only where the DNA matches it firmly. The size entry is marked missing in some rows and otherwise reads once, few, many or a size class.

TRBV30	TRBD2	-	TRBJ2-1	TGTGCCTGGAGGTCCGACGGGAGGGCCCCCTGGAATAAGCAGTTCTTC	CAWRSDGRAPWNKQFF
TRBV5-1	-	few	TRBJ1-2	TGCGCCAGCAGCTTGGTTGAGGGAAACTATGGCTACACCTTC	CASSLVEGNYGYTF
TRBV10-3	-	-	TRBJ2-1	TGTGCCATCAGTCGGAGCAATTCCCAGGGTAATGAGCAGTTCTTC	CAISRSNSQGNEQFF
TRBV24-1	TRBD1	-	TRBJ2-5	TGTGCCACCAGTGATTCCAGGGGGACGGGAGAGACCCAGTACTTC	CATSDSRGTGETQYF
TRBV29-1	TRBD2	few	TRBJ2-5	TGCAGCGTTTCTAGCGGGGGAGGTGAGACCCAGTACTTC	CSVSSGGGETQYF
TRBV12-5	-	-	TRBJ2-7	TGTGCTAGTGGTTTGGACTCTGGACAGAATTACGAGCAGTACTTC	CASGLDSGQNYEQYF
TRBV3-1	TRBD1	-	TRBJ2-7	TGTGCCAGCAGCCTGCGGGGACAGGGACAGGGCGAGCAGTACTTC	CASSLRGQGQGEQYF
TRBV7-2	-	few	TRBJ2-4	TGTGCCAGCAGCTTAACCGCGGTAGCCAAAAACATTCAGTACTTC	CASSLTAVAKNIQYF
TRBV5-1	TRBD2	-	TRBJ2-3	TGCGCCAGCAGCTCACCGCCGGGACGAGCGGGAGTACAAGATACGCAGTATTTT	CASSSPPGRAGVQDTQYF
TRBV29-1	-	-	TRBJ2-1	TGCAGCGTTGAAGGTCAGTTCTTC	CSVEGQFF
TRBV12-3/TRBV12-4	-	-	TRBJ2-3	TGTGCCAGCAGGCGCAGGATTGCAGATACGCAGTATTTT	CASRRRIADTQYF
TRBV7-3	TRBD1	-	TRBJ2-7	TGTGCCAGCAGCTCCCGCTCGACAGGGGACTACGAGCAGTACTTC	CASSSRSTGDYEQYF
TRBV27	TRBD2	-	TRBJ2-7	TGTGCCAGTCGGAAAATAGCGGGGCGTTCACCCTACGAGCAGTACTTC	CASRKIAGRSPYEQYF
TRBV11-2	-	-	TRBJ2-3	TGTGCCAGCAGCCCCTTCGGAGTTACGGGGCCGAGCGTCCGCCCTAGCACAGATACGCAGTATTTT	CASSPFGVTGPSVRPSTDTQYF
TRBV29-1	TRBD1	few	TRBJ2-5	TGCAGCGTTGATAGGTTCCGGGACAGCCTCCAAGAGACCCAGTACTTC	CSVDRFRDSLQETQYF